The rows below give T cell receptor beta chains drawn from one sample of a study of blood T cell repertoires in COVID-19. The table came from immunoSEQ multiplex PCR; TCRdb's copy has only in-frame clones and leaves some out. The sample shows about 86,000 clones, around 85% of them seen only once. The source material was peripheral blood. The receptors originated from a man aged 50-60 years with acute or convalescent COVID-19. CDR3s include the opening cysteine and the closing phenylalanine or tryptophan. Some rows have no size entry. The others give once, few or many, or a class for an expanded clone.

j_call | cdr3_length | v_call | clone_size | cdr3_aa
TRBJ2-3 | 16 | TRBV18 | - | CASSSRTGGSSDTQYF
TRBJ2-5 | 12 | TRBV11-2 | - | CASSTGKETQYF
TRBJ2-3 | 16 | TRBV10-2 | - | CASSENRGGSTDTQYF
TRBJ1-2 | 13 | TRBV28 | - | CASSPDRGYGYTF
TRBJ2-1 | 14 | TRBV24-1 | - | CATSAEGRGNEQFF
TRBJ1-2 | 16 | TRBV13 | - | CASSLGPTGATYGYTF
TRBJ2-7 | 15 | TRBV7-2 | - | CASSDGGEAPYEQYF
TRBJ1-4 | 14 | TRBV5-8 | - | CASSLMGGGEKLFF
TRBJ2-5 | 15 | TRBV18 | - | CASSGGQGAGETQYF
TRBJ2-7 | 14 | TRBV11-1 | once | CASSPLDSIYEQYF
TRBJ2-7 | 12 | TRBV7-9 | - | CASSLSQGTQYF
TRBJ2-2 | 15 | TRBV10-3 | - | CAISIGDSNTGELFF
TRBJ1-1 | 11 | TRBV11-2 | - | CASSLGRGAFF
TRBJ2-5 | 16 | TRBV6-5 | - | CASSYAGQGKRETQYF
TRBJ2-7 | 16 | TRBV4-3 | - | CASSQAAGRGSYEQYF
TRBJ2-7 | 16 | TRBV7-2 | - | CASSSRTGEGIYEQYF
TRBJ1-2 | 14 | TRBV7-9 | few | CASRSDRGWDGYTF
TRBJ2-7 | 12 | TRBV11-1 | - | CASSLAGGEQYF
TRBJ1-2 | 14 | TRBV19 | - | CASSSSGKGYGYTF
TRBJ1-4 | 12 | TRBV2 | - | CAITGTDEKLFF
TRBJ2-3 | 16 | TRBV5-1 | - | CASRNWAAGSGDTQYF
TRBJ2-5 | 14 | TRBV18 | - | CASSPGQNKETQYF
TRBJ2-1 | 14 | TRBV7-6 | - | CASSLAGTGDEQFF
TRBJ1-6 | 16 | TRBV6-6 | few | CASTFSAGQGSSPLHF
TRBJ2-1 | 13 | TRBV25-1 | - | CASGGASYNEQFF
TRBJ2-1 | 16 | TRBV6-4 | - | CASSESPGTVYNEQFF
TRBJ2-7 | 16 | TRBV6-5 | - | CASSYLRGRSTYEQYF
TRBJ2-3 | 15 | TRBV4-1 | once | CASSQALVNTDTQYF
TRBJ2-7 | 15 | TRBV4-2 | - | CASSQGGQSSYEQYF